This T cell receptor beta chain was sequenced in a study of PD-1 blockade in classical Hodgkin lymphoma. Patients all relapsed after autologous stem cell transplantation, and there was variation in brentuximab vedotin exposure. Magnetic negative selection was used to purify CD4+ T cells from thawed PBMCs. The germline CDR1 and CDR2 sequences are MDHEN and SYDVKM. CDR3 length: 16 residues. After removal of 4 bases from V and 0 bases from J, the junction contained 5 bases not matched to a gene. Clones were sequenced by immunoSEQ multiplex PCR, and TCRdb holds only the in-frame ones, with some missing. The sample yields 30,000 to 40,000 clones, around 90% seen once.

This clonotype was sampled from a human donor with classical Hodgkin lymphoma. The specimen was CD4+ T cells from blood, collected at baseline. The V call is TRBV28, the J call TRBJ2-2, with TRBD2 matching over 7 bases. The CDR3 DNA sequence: TGTGCCAGCAGTTCAGGGACTACCTCGAACACCGGGGAGCTGTTTTTT. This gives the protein CASSSGTTSNTGELFF.